The clone carrying this TCR beta chain was picked up a small number of times. These data are taken from a study of T cell changes during pregnancy in multiple sclerosis. V was cut by 0 bases and J by 3 bases, with 6 bases left in between. This CDR3 has 13 residues. CDR1 is SGHDT and CDR2 is YYEEEE in the germline V gene. Clones were read by immunoSEQ multiplex PCR, and TCRdb kept only the in-frame ones, dropping some. The repertoire has about 93,000 clones, 91% of them found once; the top ten carry approximately 1.7%. The sequence was collected from a female donor in good health, enrolled as a control in a pregnancy study. Sequencing was performed on peripheral blood, taken after pregnancy. The chain carries TRBV5-6 and TRBJ1-1; no definite D call. Here the CDR3 reads CASSLGQYTEAFF. In nucleotides, the CDR3 is TGTGCCAGCAGCTTGGGACAATACACTGAAGCTTTCTTT. Looking up the rest from reference TRBV5-6 and TRBJ1-1 gives the full variable domain: DAGVTQSPTHLIKTRGQQVTLRCSPKSGHDTVSWYQQALGQGPQFIFQYYEEEERQRGNFPDRFSGHQFPNYSSELNVNALLLGDSALYLCASSLGQYTEAFFGQGTRLTVV.